The sequence of this TCR beta chain was determined in a study of CD8 T cells in Susac syndrome. Study-level findings and limits: Clonal expansion did not appear in Susac syndrome CD4+ T cell repertoires.

About this clonotype itself: Antigen: not known.

CDR1 is DFQATT, CDR2 SNEGSKA, per germline (reference sequence). The CDR3 totals 15 residues. Trimming took 5 bases from V and 4 from J, leaving 20 bases between them. Random hexamers were used to reverse transcribe roughly 0.45 to 1 ug of RNA. TCR beta CDR3 was amplified by immunoSEQ covering 54 Vbeta and 13 Jbeta. TCRdb called the immunoSEQ multiplex PCR reads again in MiXCR, with one record for every CDR3 protein. Of about 190,000 distinct CDR3 sequences listed, under 97% are singletons. Sequencing of TCR beta was carried out in blood CD8+ and CD4+ T cells. The receptor was isolated from a human donor with Susac syndrome. The chain carries TRBV20-1 and TRBJ1-2; a possible D gene is TRBD1 (5 bases). The sample taken for sequencing was CD4+ T cells from PBMCs. The CDR3 spells CSAQKGSGTSYGYTF. Written as DNA, the CDR3 is TGCAGTGCTCAGAAGGGGTCAGGAACGTCCTATGGCTACACCTTC.